This T cell receptor beta chain is drawn from a study of cytomegalovirus exposure and HLA in healthy donors (dated by TCRdb to about 2017). Background on the whole study: According to an earlier analysis of 587 of the donors, some 170 million T cells yielded over 90 million unique TCR beta sequences and more than 250 Gb of sequence data. An early release that covered several hundred HLA-typed donors contained approximately 300 gigabases of sequencing data and 75 million to 100 million unique TCR sequences. Among the roughly 410 genotyped donors, around 79% belonged to the genetic ancestry cluster associated with self-reported Caucasian donors. The aim of the study was to test whether cataloging public T cell receptors could identify signatures of past pathogen exposure. Using immunosequencing, the study profiled T cell repertoires from about 610 subjects and related those repertoires to cytomegalovirus serostatus. Along with the approximately 670-subject first cohort, a separate validation cohort of over 90 different subjects was used. High-throughput TCR immunosequencing, statistical association of individual TCRs with disease status, and machine learning were combined to predict cytomegalovirus infection status. In a later analysis, previously published TCR beta repertoires from 600 to 850 donors were re-analyzed and high-resolution HLA genotyping was added so that TCR occurrence patterns could be studied. In the later analysis, no new phenotypic data were used to find candidate immune exposures; instead, reliance was placed on TCR beta sequences and their occurrence across donors. To decide whether each TCR beta V gene segment behaved as functional or pseudogenic, an earlier analysis of approximately 620 of the donors relied on high-throughput TCR beta sequencing. Alongside the repertoire data, information on donor age, sex, ethnicity and CMV serostatus was compiled. In a later genetic analysis, genome-wide SNP genotypes for 398 of the 666 donors were used, and that subset was treated as a discovery cohort. Every discovery cohort repertoire had been produced on one sequencing platform. HLA typing covered class I and class II loci at four-digit resolution. Typing coverage varied by locus: 629-630 donors for A, B, C, DRB1 and DQB1; roughly 500 for DQA1; over 600 for DPA1; 450 to 480 for DPB1. Five DR-DQ haplotypes were treated as single units for association and clustering because of strong linkage in the cohort. Among 300 to 500 genotyped donors of the cohort, an average of approximately 240,000 unique TCR beta nucleotide sequences was sequenced per donor, of which about 20% were non-productive. Study-wide findings and limitations: In an earlier analysis of roughly 500 of the donors, most TCR beta V segments appeared in productive rearrangements about 90% or about 30% of the time, broadly matching IMGT annotations. Several of the top co-occurrence clusters appeared to be linked to parvovirus B19, influenza, CMV and Epstein-Barr virus, according to a later analysis. A later genetic analysis reported fewer N-insertions in productive TCRs among donors in an Asian-associated ancestry cluster than the roughly 620-donor mean. When HLA alleles, especially DR and DQ, strongly co-occurred, TCR associations were difficult to assign to individual alleles. The authors suggested that the approach could potentially be extended to other disease states and immunological phenotypes. A cluster of highly shared sequence variants was judged likely to be a technical artifact of the sequencing pipeline. Over 15 rarely observed V segments, including chromosome 9 orphons, were excluded from the earlier analysis of several hundred of the donors because counts were too low. In vitro tests confirmed that three of the cytomegalovirus-associated TCR beta chains recognize cytomegalovirus antigens. Most TCR sequences were observed very rarely across donors, whereas some public TCRs were present in many individuals. Roughly uniform sequencing depth across donors was assumed in presence/absence analyses, although this assumption may not hold. A further reported finding was that TCR beta sequences accurately predicted the HLA-A and HLA-B alleles for most subjects in the first cohort. In a later analysis, TCR association rates were found to vary across HLA loci, with the most associated TCRs seen for DRB1 alleles and the fewest for HLA-C alleles. This cohort had only TCR beta chains sequenced, and the lack of alpha or paired-chain data limited which features could be detected. Immune exposure information for the cohort was limited to CMV serostatus. In a later analysis, HLA-associated TCR beta chains were found to be more clonally expanded and to have lower generation probabilities than equally common non-associated chains. In the study, around 150 TCR beta chains were listed as associated with cytomegalovirus. The classifier was reported to diagnose cytomegalovirus status with high specificity and sensitivity in both the original and validation cohorts. Because HLA typing was unavailable for some donors at each locus, only the typed subset was used in association tests. According to a later analysis, most CMV-associated TCR beta chains appeared to be HLA-restricted, and the HLA associations seemed to be driven largely by CMV exposure. A later analysis associated 15,000 to 20,000 TCR beta sequences with specific HLA alleles at a false discovery rate of 0.05. Correlated functional status among segregating V segments might reflect linkage disequilibrium, but an unknown experimental factor could not be ruled out. V-gene and J-gene trimming of TCR beta chains was associated with a missense DCLRE1C variant in a later genetic analysis, and the association was replicated in an independent cohort. Because the 87-base-pair reads could not distinguish some IMGT-functional V segments, including TRBV6-2 and TRBV6-3, those segments were excluded.

Between the V and J ends, shortened by 5 bases and 3 bases respectively, the junction contains 11 bases. The CDR3 spans 15 residues, from the cysteine through the phenylalanine. The kept DNA is CDR3 alone, 45 bases in frame from the first base. CDR1 and CDR2 are drawn from the germline V gene (reference sequence): MNHNY, SVGAGI. Libraries came from the immunoSEQ multiplex PCR assay. For the multiplex PCR, a mixture combining 60 forward primers for TCR Vbeta segments and 13 reverse primers for TCR Jbeta segments was used. The CDR3 region of rearranged TCR beta genes was amplified from genomic DNA with a multiplex PCR assay. The amplified TCR beta libraries were sequenced on the Illumina HiSeq System as 87-base-pair reads. The published analysis was carried out like this. A later analysis tallied tens of millions of unique TCR beta chains across the 700 or so repertoires, and approximately 12 million of those chains were shared by two or more donors. Raw reads were error-corrected and collapsed into unique sequences with a nearest-neighbor algorithm that merged closely related sequences to remove PCR and sequencing errors. CDR3 sequences were aligned to IMGT reference sequences to assign V, D and J gene segments. For a sequence to be retained, a match of at least six nucleotides was required to both a V gene segment and a J gene segment. Rearrangements were classified as productive when the CDR3 lacked stop codons and remained in frame with V and J, and all other rearrangements were classified as non-productive. Following IMGT convention, CDR3 was defined as the stretch from the second conserved V-encoded cysteine to the conserved J-encoded phenylalanine. The earlier analysis of some 540 of the donors excluded any sequence lacking an unambiguous match to a single V gene segment. An earlier analysis of around 600 of the donors classified V segments as functional when productive rearrangements were above 56.7% and as segregating when the standard deviation between donors was above 5%. A statistical classification framework was built for diagnosing cytomegalovirus status from the catalog of TCR beta chain sequences. In a later analysis, TCR nucleotide sequences were compared against IMGT/GENE-DB human TR gene sequences so that V and J genes could be assigned. In a later analysis, CDR3 sequences and most-parsimonious VDJ recombination scenarios were assigned using the TCRdist pipeline. A later analysis defined each TCR beta chain by its CDR3 amino acid sequence plus V-gene family, and excluded reads lacking a unique V-gene family. To address suspected cross-contamination and a sequencing artifact, a later analysis removed over 500 highly shared, low-generation-probability nucleotide sequences. For each public chain, a later analysis derived a clonal expansion index from normalized ranks of inferred template counts within each repertoire. In a later analysis, generation probabilities were computed using a VDJ recombination model fitted to out-of-frame rearrangements, and the results were checked against IGoR. Hypergeometric tests were used in a later analysis to score TCR-TCR, TCR-HLA and TCR-CMV co-occurrence, with a repertoire-size bias correction applied to the TCR pairs. A later analysis estimated false discovery rates by permuting HLA or CMV assignments 20 times. A later analysis grouped co-occurring TCRs with DBSCAN, adding TCRdist sequence similarity when clustering within HLA-allele-positive subsets. For co-occurrence clustering, repertoires with fewer than 30,000 or more than 120,000 public chains were excluded, along with four to six repertoires with anomalous nucleotide sharing. TCRdb's version of the immuneACCESS table is confined to in-frame rearrangements and falls short of the full clone set. An unresolved V gene accounts for under half of the shortfall where checked; the remainder is of unknown origin. V, J and clone size reflect that table, while D and trimming were determined from the DNA. In all, the sample holds fewer than 200,000 clones, and 79% of those were seen once. The ten largest clonotypes hold 2.1% of the sample.

The cohort consisted of 650 to 700 healthy bone marrow donors. All cohort members were sampled while nominally healthy, although unrecorded immune exposures were likely present. The donor tested CMV seronegative and was one of the 352 seronegative cohort members. Each donor provided a peripheral blood sample, and peripheral blood mononuclear cells were used for TCR beta sequencing. The Qiagen DNeasy Blood Extraction Kit was used to extract genomic DNA from the blood cell samples. Turning to this clone: Its cognate antigen has yet to be identified. Base qualities are not provided; no much larger clone lies one nucleotide away.

The rearrangement combines TRBV6-6 with TRBJ2-6; TRBD1 could be the D gene, as 6 bases match. The clonotype originates from a man in his forties in good health and CMV-seronegative. Sequenced: PBMCs. CDR3 reads: CASSQPGVGANVLTF. The nucleotide sequence reads TGTGCCAGCAGTCAACCAGGGGTTGGGGCCAACGTCCTGACTTTC.